Shown below are 21 T cell receptor beta chains from a single sample sequenced in a study of T cells in Graves' hyperthyroidism and ophthalmopathy. Amplification of TCR beta CDR3 regions used RNA as the template. A set of HTBI primers served as the primers for a first-round RT-PCR of the TCR CDR3. TCRdb re-analysed the multiplex PCR reads in MiXCR, keeping a single row per CDR3 protein. The table shows under 350,000 distinct CDR3 sequences, with roughly 13% occurring only once. The source material was blood. These receptors all stem from a woman in her 40s with Graves' hyperthyroidism.

This clonotype was seen at least ten times. V gene TRBV7-9 combines with J gene TRBJ2-7; D is possibly TRBD2 (5 bases). This CDR3 is 14 amino acids long. Trimming shortened V by 5 bases and J by 7 bases, and 18 bases separated the two germline ends. Germline lookup yields CDR1 SEHNR and CDR2 FQNEAQ (reference sequence). As DNA, the CDR3 is TGTGCCAGCAGCGATGGTGCCAGAGGGCGGGAGCAGTACTTC. Its translation: CASSDGARGREQYF.

This chain links TRBV5-5 with TRBJ1-4; D not certain. The CDR3 has 14 amino acids. The V gene lost 0 bases and the J gene lost 9 bases, with 12 bases spanning the gap. Germline CDR1 reads SGHKS; CDR2 reads YYEKEE (reference sequence). As DNA, the CDR3 is TGTGCCAGCAGCTTGGCTGGGGAATGGCAAAAACTGTTTTTT. It specifies CASSLAGEWQKLFF.

Ten or more counts support this clonotype. The chain combines TRBV27 with TRBJ2-7; D unclear. The CDR3 length is 13 residues. V lost 4 bases to trimming and J lost 9 bases, with 16 bases between them. The germline V gene encodes CDR1 MNHEY and CDR2 SMNVEV (reference sequence). CDR3 sequence (DNA): TGTGCCAGCAGTTCCCAGACCGGGCGTGGGCAGTACTTC. Translation gives CASSSQTGRGQYF.

This clonotype has ten or more counts. This chain connects TRBV7-9 to TRBJ2-1; 9 nucleotides agree with TRBD2. This CDR3 is built from 16 residues. Trimming removed 4 bases from V and 6 bases from J; junction bases left unmatched: 10. Germline CDR1 and CDR2: SEHNR and FQNEAQ (reference sequence). This CDR3 is CASSYLAGQWLNEQFF. In DNA form, the CDR3 reads TGTGCCAGCAGCTACCTAGCGGGACAGTGGCTCAATGAGCAGTTCTTC.

This clonotype showed up many times. The chain couples TRBV27 to TRBJ1-1; perhaps TRBD1 as D (6 bases). V lost 4 bases to trimming and J lost 1 base, with 10 bases between them. The CDR3 sequence is 14 residues long. CDR1 is MNHEY and CDR2 is SMNVEV in the germline V gene (reference sequence). CDR3 in amino acids: CASSSQGPNTEAFF. CDR3 coding DNA: TGTGCCAGCAGTTCACAGGGACCGAACACTGAAGCTTTCTTT.

In this sample, this clonotype turned up many times. V usage is TRBV2 and J usage is TRBJ2-3; no clear D gene. Trimming pared 2 bases from V and 7 bases from J, leaving 10 bases between. Per germline, CDR1 SNHLY and CDR2 FYNNEI. This CDR3 has 13 residues. The CDR3 is CASSESSRYTQYF. The DNA of the CDR3 is TGTGCCAGCAGTGAATCTAGTAGATATACGCAGTATTTT. The full variable domain, in which reference TRBV2 and TRBJ2-3 provide the parts outside the CDR3, is EPEVTQTPSHQVTQMGQEVILRCVPISNHLYFYWYRQILGQKVEFLVSFYNNEISEKSEIFDDQFSVERPDGSNFTLKIRSTKLEDSAMYFCASSESSRYTQYFGPGTRLTVL.

The gene calls are TRBV29-1 and TRBJ1-5, with TRBD1 matching over 10 bases. J lost 7 bases, V lost 5 bases, and 8 bases had no gene match. The germline V gene has CDR1 SQVTM and CDR2 ANQGSEA. The CDR3 contains 14 residues. The CDR3 region is CSVTAGTGDQPQHF. The CDR3, as DNA: TGCAGCGTTACTGCCGGGACAGGGGACCAGCCCCAGCATTTT.

The CDR3 DNA reads TGTGCCAGTATCCCCTTAGGTGGGACAGCGAACACTGAAGCTTTCTTT. Translating gives CASIPLGGTANTEAFF. J is TRBJ1-1 and V is TRBV19; 7 nucleotides agree with TRBD1. The CDR3 consists of 16 residues. Germline values: CDR1 LNHDA, CDR2 SQIVND (reference sequence). J was trimmed by 1 base and V by 7 bases; bases with no gene match: 12. The entire variable domain, with the rest obtained from reference TRBV19 and TRBJ1-1, is as follows: DGGITQSPKYLFRKEGQNVTLSCEQNLNHDAMYWYRQDPGQGLRLIYYSQIVNDFQKGDIAEGYSVSREKKESFPLTVTSAQKNPTAFYLCASIPLGGTANTEAFFGQGTRLTVV.

This clonotype occurred many times. The chain recombines TRBV6-5 with TRBJ2-3; D perhaps matches TRBD2 (6 bases). This CDR3 spans 14 amino acids. V lost 2 bases, J lost 4 bases, and 10 bases lay in between. Germline V lookup: CDR1 MNHEY, CDR2 SVGAGI. The DNA for the CDR3 is TGTGCCAGCAGTTACGGGCGGGAAGCAGATACGCAGTATTTT. This codes for CASSYGREADTQYF.

This clonotype was recorded many times. V is TRBV20-1 and J is TRBJ2-1; 9 bases align to TRBD2. CDR1 and CDR2 from the germline V gene are DFQATT and SNEGSKA (reference sequence). This CDR3 is 19 amino acids long. Trimming took 0 bases from V and 2 from J; bases not matched to a gene: 14. The CDR3 reads CSARDLGLALQETYNEQFF. DNA of the CDR3: TGCAGTGCTAGAGATCTCGGACTAGCGTTACAGGAAACCTACAATGAGCAGTTCTTC.

This clonotype has more than one count but fewer than ten. The J gene is TRBJ2-1, the V gene TRBV6-2 or TRBV6-3; possible D gene TRBD2, 6 bases. CDR1 MNHEY and CDR2 SVGEGT come from the germline V gene. This CDR3 contains 18 residues. Trimming shortened V by 4 bases and J by 8 bases, and 27 bases separated the two germline ends. CDR3 amino acids: CASSWHLGRGTLAHEQFF. DNA of the CDR3: TGTGCCAGCAGTTGGCATTTGGGGCGCGGGACCCTAGCCCATGAGCAGTTCTTC.

This clonotype appeared once. The chain has TRBV28 and TRBJ2-7; 13 nucleotides match TRBD2. Unmatched junction bases numbered 11, after V lost 5 bases and J lost 7 bases. Germline V gene sequence: CDR1 MDHEN, CDR2 SYDVKM. This CDR3 has 16 amino acids. The CDR3 region is CASSQLAGGAYNEQYF. Written as DNA, the CDR3 is TGTGCCAGCAGTCAACTAGCGGGAGGGGCCTACAATGAGCAGTACTTC.

This clonotype has a count of ten or more. The genes are TRBV18 and TRBJ2-1; D possibly corresponds to TRBD2 (6 bases). V was cut by 1 base and J by 8 bases, with 15 bases left in between. Per germline, CDR1 KGHSH and CDR2 LQKENI. The CDR3 runs to 15 residues. For the CDR3, the DNA is TGTGCCAGCTCACCACAGCAGGGTAGGAGGGATGAGCAGTTCTTC. It specifies CASSPQQGRRDEQFF. Complete variable domain (other parts from reference TRBV18 and TRBJ2-1): NAGVMQNPRHLVRRRGQEARLRCSPMKGHSHVYWYRQLPEEGLKFMVYLQKENIIDESGMPKERFSAEFPKEGPSILRIQQVVRGDSAAYFCASSPQQGRRDEQFFGPGTRLTVL.

This clonotype was counted many times. This sequence joins TRBV20-1 and TRBJ2-7, with TRBD2 matching over 8 bases. With V trimmed by 5 bases and J by 5 bases, 8 bases remained unmatched. The CDR3 runs to 13 residues. CDR1 DFQATT and CDR2 SNEGSKA come from the germline V gene (reference sequence). CDR3 amino acids: CSAGGGLVDEQYF. The DNA for the CDR3 is TGCAGTGCTGGGGGGGGACTAGTCGACGAGCAGTACTTC.

This clonotype has ten or more counts. The V gene is TRBV24-1, the J gene TRBJ1-2; D is possibly TRBD1 (6 bases). V dropped 9 bases and J dropped 7 bases, with 17 bases sitting between them. Germline loops: CDR1 KGHDR, CDR2 SFDVKD. The CDR3 has 13 amino acids. DNA of the CDR3: TGTGCCACCTCCGACAGGCGGCTGTCTGGCTACACCTTC. Its protein product is CATSDRRLSGYTF.

The V gene is TRBV3-1, the J gene TRBJ2-5; D not certain. V lost 4 bases and J lost 7, with 10 bases in between. Looked up from germline, CDR1 is LGHDT and CDR2 is YNNKEL (reference sequence). The CDR3 consists of 12 residues. The CDR3, as DNA: TGTGCCAGCAGCCTCTCGGATCGGACCCAGTACTTC. Translating it yields CASSLSDRTQYF.

The CDR3 here is CASSQSLADGINEQYF. The CDR3 region has the DNA TGTGCCAGCAGCCAATCACTAGCGGATGGGATAAACGAGCAGTACTTC. The V call is TRBV7-9, the J call TRBJ2-7; 8 nucleotides line up with TRBD2. Germline V gene lookup returns CDR1 SEHNR and CDR2 FQNEAQ (reference sequence). CDR3 length equals 16 residues. The J segment lost 5 bases and the V segment lost 5 bases, leaving 14 bases of the junction unmatched.

The table lists this clonotype with many counts. The chain couples TRBV12-3 or TRBV12-4 to TRBJ2-7; D not resolved. V lost 5 bases, J lost 7 bases, and 12 bases lay in between. This CDR3 has 12 amino acids. As DNA, the CDR3 is TGTGCCAGCAGTCCCATTCTTCGGGAGCAGTACTTC. Protein product: CASSPILREQYF.

This clonotype has at least ten counts. The V gene is TRBV29-1, the J gene TRBJ2-3; D is unresolved. This CDR3 is built from 13 residues. V shed 3 bases and J shed 5 bases, with 12 bases lying between them. Germline V lookup: CDR1 SQVTM, CDR2 ANQGSEA. CDR3 DNA sequence: TGCAGCGTTGAGGGTGGAACCCAAGATACGCAGTATTTT. Its protein is CSVEGGTQDTQYF.

The table lists this clonotype with a few counts. The rearrangement links TRBV24-1 to TRBJ2-3; D may be TRBD2 (5 bases). V was shortened by 7 bases and J by 6 bases, with 13 bases between the two germline ends. This CDR3 contains 13 residues. Germline values: CDR1 KGHDR, CDR2 SFDVKD. CDR3 DNA: TGTGCCACCAGGGCGGGTCACTGGGATACGCAGTATTTT. It encodes CATRAGHWDTQYF.

Many counts were recorded for this clonotype. The chain is built from TRBV20-1 and TRBJ1-5; TRBD1 aligns across 8 bases. Losses at the gene ends were 0 bases for V and 4 bases for J; bases not matched to a gene: 11. This CDR3 is 17 amino acids long. The germline gives CDR1 DFQATT, CDR2 SNEGSKA (reference sequence). The CDR3 reads CSARDPSFTGGNQPQHF. Written as DNA, the CDR3 is TGCAGTGCTAGAGATCCCTCCTTTACAGGGGGGAATCAGCCCCAGCATTTT.